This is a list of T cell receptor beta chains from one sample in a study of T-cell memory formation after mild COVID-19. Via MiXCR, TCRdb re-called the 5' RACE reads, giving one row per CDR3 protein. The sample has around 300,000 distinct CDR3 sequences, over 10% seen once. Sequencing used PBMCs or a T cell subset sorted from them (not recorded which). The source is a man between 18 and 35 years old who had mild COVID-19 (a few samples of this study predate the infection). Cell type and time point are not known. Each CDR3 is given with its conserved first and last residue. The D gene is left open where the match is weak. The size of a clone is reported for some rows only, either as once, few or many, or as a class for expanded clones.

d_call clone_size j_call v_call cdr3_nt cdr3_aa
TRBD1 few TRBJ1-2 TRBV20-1 TGCAGTGCTGAGGGACAGTTCAACTATGGCTACACCTTC CSAEGQFNYGYTF
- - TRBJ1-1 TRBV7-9 TGTGCCAGCAGCTTGTTGCAGACTGAAGCTTTCTTT CASSLLQTEAFF
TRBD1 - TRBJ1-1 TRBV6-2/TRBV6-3 TGTGCCAGCAGCGCGGACAGGCCTCGAGGCACTGAAGCTTTCTTT CASSADRPRGTEAFF
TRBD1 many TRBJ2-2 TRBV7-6 TGTGCCAGCAGTCGCGACAGGGGTGGAACCGGGGAGCTGTTTTTT CASSRDRGGTGELFF
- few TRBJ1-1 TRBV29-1 TGCAGCGTTGCAGGGCGTACCGCTGAAGCTTTCTTT CSVAGRTAEAFF
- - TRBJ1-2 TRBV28 TGTGCCAGCAAGGAGGCTGGGGGCAGCTATGGCTACACCTTC CASKEAGGSYGYTF
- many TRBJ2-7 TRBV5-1 TGCGCCAGCAGCCGATCTGACTTACCGTCCTACGAGCAGTACTTC CASSRSDLPSYEQYF
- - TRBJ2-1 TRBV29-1 TGCAGCGCCGGGTGGGGAAATGAGCAGTTCTTC CSAGWGNEQFF
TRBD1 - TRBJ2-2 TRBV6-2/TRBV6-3 TGTGCCAGCAGTCGCGGACAGGACAACACCGGGGAGCTGTTTTTT CASSRGQDNTGELFF
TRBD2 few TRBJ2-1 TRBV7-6 TGTGCCAGCAGCTCGGAGCGGGGCCACTACAATGAGCAGTTCTTC CASSSERGHYNEQFF
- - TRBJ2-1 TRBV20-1 TGCAGAGATCCGTGGCAGGGCTCCTACAATGAGCAGTTCTTC CRDPWQGSYNEQFF
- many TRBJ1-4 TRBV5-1 TGCGCCAGCAGCTTGGCGACAACTAATGAAAAACTGTTTTTT CASSLATTNEKLFF
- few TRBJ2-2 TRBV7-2 TGTGCCAGCAGCTTAGTAGTATTAGTTACCGGGGAGCTGTTTTTT CASSLVVLVTGELFF
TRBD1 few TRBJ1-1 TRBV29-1 TGCAGCGTTAAGGGACAGCTGAACACTGAAGCTTTCTTT CSVKGQLNTEAFF
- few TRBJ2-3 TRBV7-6 TGTGCCACCACACCGACCAGGGGCCGCACAGATACGCAGTATTTT CATTPTRGRTDTQYF
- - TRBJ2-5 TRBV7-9 TGTGCCAGCAGCCCATCCTCAGAGACCCAGTACTTC CASSPSSETQYF
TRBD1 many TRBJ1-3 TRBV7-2 TGTGCCAGCAGCTTTCCCACCACAGGGGACACCATATATTTT CASSFPTTGDTIYF
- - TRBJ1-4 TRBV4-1 TGCGCCAGCAGCCAGGGTACAGGGACTAATGAAAAACTGTTTTTT CASSQGTGTNEKLFF
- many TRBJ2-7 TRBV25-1 TGTGCCAGCAGTGAATCGGGCAGCAAGACCTACGAGCAGTACTTC CASSESGSKTYEQYF
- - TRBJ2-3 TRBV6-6 TGTGCCAGCCTCGGGCGGGGGCAAACTAGCACAGATACGCAGTATTTT CASLGRGQTSTDTQYF
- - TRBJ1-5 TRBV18 TGTGCCAGCTCACAGCTCAGGCGCAATCAGCCCCAGCATTTT CASSQLRRNQPQHF
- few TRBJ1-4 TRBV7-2 TGTGCCAGCAGCAAAGGGGACCCGAATGAAAAACTGTTTTTT CASSKGDPNEKLFF
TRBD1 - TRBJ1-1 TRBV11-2 TGTGCCAGCGTCCGGGACAGGGGTGGAACTGAAGCTTTCTTT CASVRDRGGTEAFF
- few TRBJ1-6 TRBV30 TGTGCCTGGAGTAGCGTTGGGAGTCCACCCCTCCACTTT CAWSSVGSPPLHF
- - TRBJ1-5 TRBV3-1 TGTGCCAGCAGCCAAGCCTCGGGACCGGCTGCCGATCAGCCCCAGCATTTT CASSQASGPAADQPQHF
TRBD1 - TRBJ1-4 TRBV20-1 TGCAGTGCGGGACAGGGGTGGGATGAAAAACTGTTTTTT CSAGQGWDEKLFF
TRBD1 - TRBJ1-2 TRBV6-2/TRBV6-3 TGTGCCAGCAGTTACTACGGACAGGGAGGATTTAGCTATGGCTACACCTTC CASSYYGQGGFSYGYTF
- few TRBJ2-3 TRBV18 TGTGCCAGCTCCATGAATCCAGATACGCAGTATTTT CASSMNPDTQYF
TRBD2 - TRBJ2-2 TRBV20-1 TGCAGTGCCAGACGCTTACGGCGGGGGGGCACCGGGGAGCTGTTTTTT CSARRLRRGGTGELFF
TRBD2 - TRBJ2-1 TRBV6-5 TGTGCCAGCAAAATAGCGGGACAATTCAATGAGCAGTTCTTC CASKIAGQFNEQFF
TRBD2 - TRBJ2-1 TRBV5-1 TGCGCCAGCAGCTCCGGACTAGCCATCAATGAGCAGTTCTTC CASSSGLAINEQFF
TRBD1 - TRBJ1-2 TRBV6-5 TGTGCCAGCAGTTCAACCCGCAGGGGGGCTGGTGGCTACACCTTC CASSSTRRGAGGYTF
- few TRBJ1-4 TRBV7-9 TGTGCCAGCAGCTTTATGGGAAGTCGAGAAAAACTGTTTTTT CASSFMGSREKLFF
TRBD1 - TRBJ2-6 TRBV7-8 TGTGCCAGCAGCTTCGTGACAGGGGGCGCAGGACCCCACAACGTCCTGACTTTC CASSFVTGGAGPHNVLTF
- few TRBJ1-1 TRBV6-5 TGTGCCAGCAGTTACACCGGGACATCGAACACTGAAGCTTTCTTT CASSYTGTSNTEAFF
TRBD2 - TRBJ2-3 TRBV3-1 TGTGCCAGCAGCCAAGAATTAGCGGGGGGGCCCATAGATACGCAGTATTTT CASSQELAGGPIDTQYF
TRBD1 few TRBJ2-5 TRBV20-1 TGCAGTGCTATACTTCAGGGGGTACAGGGGGCTTCAGAGACCCAGTACTTC CSAILQGVQGASETQYF
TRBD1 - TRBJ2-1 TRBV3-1 TGTGCCAGCAGCCTAGGGGACAGGATATACAATGAGCAGTTCTTC CASSLGDRIYNEQFF
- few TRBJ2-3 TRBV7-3 TGTGCCAGCAGCCGCGCTAGGGAGGATACGCAGTATTTT CASSRAREDTQYF
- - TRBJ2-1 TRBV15 TGTGCCACCAGCGGCCTACAGGGACTACACAATGAGCAGTTCTTC CATSGLQGLHNEQFF
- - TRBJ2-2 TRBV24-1 TGTGCCACCAGTCGGGGGTATGACACCGGGGAGCTGTTTTTT CATSRGYDTGELFF
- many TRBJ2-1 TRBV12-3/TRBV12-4 TGTGCCAGCAGTTTAGGGACAGACCAGTTCTTC CASSLGTDQFF
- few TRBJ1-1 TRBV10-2 TGCGCCAGCAGTGATGTGGGCGGTAACACTGAAGCTTTCTTT CASSDVGGNTEAFF
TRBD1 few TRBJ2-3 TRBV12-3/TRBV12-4 TGTGCCAGCAGTTTCTCGGGACAGAGTACTAGCACAGATACGCAGTATTTT CASSFSGQSTSTDTQYF
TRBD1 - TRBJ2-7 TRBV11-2 TGTGCCAGCAGCCTTGACAGGGTCGATTATTACGAGCAGTACTTC CASSLDRVDYYEQYF